The T cell receptor beta chain under discussion was sequenced for a study of Ad26.COV2.S vaccination and SARS-CoV-2 variants. Across the whole study: By the intramuscular route, Ad26.COV2.S was given once, or twice 56 days apart.

Treatment: around 19 received Ad26.COV2.S at low or high dose, single or two shots; about 5 received placebo; per-sample allocation not given. Following the first vaccine or placebo injection, samples were taken on day 63. Boston supplied an adult donor aged 18-55 years. The protocol was immunoSEQ multiplex PCR, while the TCRdb copy is restricted to in-frame clones and leaves out a portion. This table has 350,000 to 500,000 clones, about 93% appearing once. Turning to this clone: The antigen remains undetermined.

Findings of the study overall: Using TCR breadth and depth analyses may have led to underestimated total T cell responses.

Germline values: CDR1 ENHRY, CDR2 SYGVKD. The V end was cut by 2 bases, the J end by 0 bases, with 8 bases between. The CDR3 loop spans 15 amino acids. The chain employs TRBV10-3 and TRBJ1-3; weak D call: TRBD1 (5 bases). Sequenced material: peripheral blood, taken in a trial of Ad26.COV2.S vaccine versus placebo. This TCR was recovered from a person between 18 and 59 years old who received the Ad26.COV2.S COVID-19 vaccine or a placebo. The CDR3 here is CAISERDLSGNTIYF. In DNA, the CDR3 is TGTGCCATCAGTGAGCGGGACCTCTCTGGAAACACCATATATTTT.